This T cell receptor beta chain is from a study of cytomegalovirus exposure and HLA in healthy donors. V was shortened by 5 bases and J by 3 bases, with 10 bases between the two germline ends. CDR1 and CDR2 from the germline V gene are LGHNA and YNFKEQ. The length of the CDR3 is 14 residues. With 60 Vbeta and 13 Jbeta primers, the PCR was carried out. Assay used: immunoSEQ multiplex PCR; TCRdb lists only in-frame clones, some missing. The data show roughly 120,000 clones, 70% to 85% seen once. This clone was counted a few times. Its antigen is as yet unknown. Study results and limitations: Testing in vitro showed a few CMV-associated chains specific for CMV antigens. Sequencing depth across donors, presence/absence analyses assumed, was roughly uniform. Earlier analysis found most TCR beta V segments productive about 90% or about 30% of the time. One variant, a missense change in DCLRE1C, was linked in a later analysis to TCR beta V- and J-gene trimming.

This sequence was found in a man between 50 and 59 years old in good health and CMV-seropositive. Sample: PBMCs. V gene TRBV4-2 combines with J gene TRBJ1-4; no clear D gene. The CDR3: CASSDRGSNEKLFF. In DNA form, the CDR3 reads TGTGCCAGCAGCGACCGAGGGTCTAATGAAAAACTGTTTTTT.